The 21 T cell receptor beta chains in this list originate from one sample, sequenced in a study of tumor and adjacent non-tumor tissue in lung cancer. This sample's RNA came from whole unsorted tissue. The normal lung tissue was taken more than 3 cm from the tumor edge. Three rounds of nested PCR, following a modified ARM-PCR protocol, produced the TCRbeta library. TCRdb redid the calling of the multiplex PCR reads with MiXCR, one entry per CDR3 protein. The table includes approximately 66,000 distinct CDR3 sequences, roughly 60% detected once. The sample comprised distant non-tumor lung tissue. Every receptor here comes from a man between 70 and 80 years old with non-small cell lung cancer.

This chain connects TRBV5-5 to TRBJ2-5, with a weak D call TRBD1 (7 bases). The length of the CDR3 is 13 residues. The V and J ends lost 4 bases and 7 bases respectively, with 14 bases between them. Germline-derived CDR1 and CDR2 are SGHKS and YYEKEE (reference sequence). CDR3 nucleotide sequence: TGTGCCAGCAGCCCGGACCAGGGGGGGACCCAGTACTTC. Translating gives CASSPDQGGTQYF.

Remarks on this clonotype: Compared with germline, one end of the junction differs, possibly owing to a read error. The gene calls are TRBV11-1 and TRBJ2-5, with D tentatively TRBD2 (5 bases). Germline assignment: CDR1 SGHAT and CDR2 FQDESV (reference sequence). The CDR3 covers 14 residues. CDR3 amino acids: CAGTRGDQQETQYF. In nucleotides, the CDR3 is TGTGCCGGCACCCGGGGTGATCAGCAAGAGACCCAATACTTC.

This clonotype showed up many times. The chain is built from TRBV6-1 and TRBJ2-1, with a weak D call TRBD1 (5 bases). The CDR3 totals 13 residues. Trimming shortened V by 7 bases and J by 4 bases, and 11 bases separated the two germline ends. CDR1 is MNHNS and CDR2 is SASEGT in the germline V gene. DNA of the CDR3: TGTGCCAGCACCGAGGACATTTACAATGAGCAGTTCTTC. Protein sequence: CASTEDIYNEQFF.

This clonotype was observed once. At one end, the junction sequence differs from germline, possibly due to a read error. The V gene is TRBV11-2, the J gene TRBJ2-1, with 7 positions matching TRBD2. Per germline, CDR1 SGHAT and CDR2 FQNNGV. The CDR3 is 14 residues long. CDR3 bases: TGTGTCAGCAGCCAGGGACTACCAGACAACGAGCAGTTCTTC. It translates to CVSSQGLPDNEQFF. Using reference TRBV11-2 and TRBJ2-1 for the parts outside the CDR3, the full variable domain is EAGVAQSPRYKIIEKRQSVAFWCNPISGHATLYWYQQILGQGPKLLIQFQNNGVVDDSQLPKDRFSAERLKGVDSTLKIQPAKLEDSAVYLCVSSQGLPDNEQFFGPGTRLTVL.

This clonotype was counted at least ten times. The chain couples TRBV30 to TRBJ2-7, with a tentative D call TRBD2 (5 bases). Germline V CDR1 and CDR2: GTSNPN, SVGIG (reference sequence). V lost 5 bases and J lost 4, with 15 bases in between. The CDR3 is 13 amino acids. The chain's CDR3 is CAWVGRNRYEQYF. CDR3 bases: TGTGCCTGGGTGGGGAGAAACCGATACGAGCAGTACTTC.

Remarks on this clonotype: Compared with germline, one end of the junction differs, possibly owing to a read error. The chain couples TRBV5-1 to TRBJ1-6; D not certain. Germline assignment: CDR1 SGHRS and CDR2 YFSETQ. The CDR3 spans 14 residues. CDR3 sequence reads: CASRAAGDNSSLHF. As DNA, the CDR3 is TGCGCCAGCAGAGCGGCAGGCGATAATTCATCCCTCCACTTT. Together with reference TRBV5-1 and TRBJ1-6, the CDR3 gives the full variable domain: KAGVTQTPRYLIKTRGQQVTLSCSPISGHRSVSWYQQTPGQGLQFLFEYFSETQRNKGNFPGRFSGRQFSNSRSEMNVSTLELGDSALYLCASRAAGDNSSLHFGNGTRLTVT.

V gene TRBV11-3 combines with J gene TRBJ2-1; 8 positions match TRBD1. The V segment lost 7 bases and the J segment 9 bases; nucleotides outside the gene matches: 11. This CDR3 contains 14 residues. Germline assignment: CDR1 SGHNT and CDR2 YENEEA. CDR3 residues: CASTITRDRGEQFF. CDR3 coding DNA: TGTGCCAGCACCATTACCCGCGACAGGGGTGAGCAGTTCTTC.

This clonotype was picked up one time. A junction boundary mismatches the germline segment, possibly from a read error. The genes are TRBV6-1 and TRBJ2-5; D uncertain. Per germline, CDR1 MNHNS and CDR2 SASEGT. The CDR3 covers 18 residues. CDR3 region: CTSSEAQVAFLTQETQYF. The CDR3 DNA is TGTACCAGCAGTGAAGCGCAAGTAGCCTTTCTTACACAAGAGACCCAGTACTTC.

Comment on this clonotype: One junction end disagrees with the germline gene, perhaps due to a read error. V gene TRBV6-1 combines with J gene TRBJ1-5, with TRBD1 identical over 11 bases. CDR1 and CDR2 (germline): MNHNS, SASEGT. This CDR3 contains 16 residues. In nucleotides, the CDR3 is TGTGCCAGCAGTTCTAGGACAGGGGGCGTCGGTCAGCCCCAGCACTTT. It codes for CASSSRTGGVGQPQHF.

CDR3 protein: CASSSGTLQETQYF. The CDR3 DNA is TGTGCCAGCAGCTCCGGGACACTCCAAGAGACCCAGTACTTC. V gene TRBV7-8 combines with J gene TRBJ2-5; maybe TRBD1 (6 bases). The germline V and J ends were trimmed by 4 bases and 1 base, with 10 bases remaining between them. CDR3 length: 14 amino acids. Germline V lookup: CDR1 SGHVS, CDR2 FQNEAQ.

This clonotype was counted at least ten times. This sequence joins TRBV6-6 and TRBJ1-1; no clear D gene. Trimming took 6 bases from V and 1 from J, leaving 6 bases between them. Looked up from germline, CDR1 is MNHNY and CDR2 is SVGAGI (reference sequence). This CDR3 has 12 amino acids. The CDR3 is CASSRRNTEAFF. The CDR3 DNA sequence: TGTGCCAGCAGCCGGAGGAACACTGAAGCTTTCTTT.

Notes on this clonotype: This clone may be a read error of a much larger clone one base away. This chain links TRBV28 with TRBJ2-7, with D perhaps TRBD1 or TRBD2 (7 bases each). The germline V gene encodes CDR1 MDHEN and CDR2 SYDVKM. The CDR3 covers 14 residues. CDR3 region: CVSSFTNRGGEQYF. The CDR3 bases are TGTGTCAGCAGTTTCACAAACAGGGGAGGGGAGCAGTACTTC.

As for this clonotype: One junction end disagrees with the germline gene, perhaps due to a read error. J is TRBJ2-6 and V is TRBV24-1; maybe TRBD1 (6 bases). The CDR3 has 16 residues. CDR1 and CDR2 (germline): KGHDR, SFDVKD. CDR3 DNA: TGTGCCACCAGTAGACAGGAACCCTCTGGGGTCAACGTCCTGACTTTC. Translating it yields CATSRQEPSGVNVLTF.

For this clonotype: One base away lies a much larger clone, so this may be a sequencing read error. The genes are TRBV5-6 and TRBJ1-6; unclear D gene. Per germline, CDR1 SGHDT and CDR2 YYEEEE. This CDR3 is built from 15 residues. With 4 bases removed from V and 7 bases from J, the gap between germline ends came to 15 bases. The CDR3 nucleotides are TGTGCCAGCAGCGTCGGGTGGGCTAAAAATTCACCCCTCCACTTT. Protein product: CASSVGWAKNSPLHF.

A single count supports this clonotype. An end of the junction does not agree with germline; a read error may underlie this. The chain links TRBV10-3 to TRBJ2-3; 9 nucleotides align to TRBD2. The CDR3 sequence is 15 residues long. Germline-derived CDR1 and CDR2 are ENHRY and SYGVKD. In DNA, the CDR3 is TGTGCCTTCAGCAGAGCGGGGGGCCACACAGATACGCAGTATTTT. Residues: CAFSRAGGHTDTQYF.

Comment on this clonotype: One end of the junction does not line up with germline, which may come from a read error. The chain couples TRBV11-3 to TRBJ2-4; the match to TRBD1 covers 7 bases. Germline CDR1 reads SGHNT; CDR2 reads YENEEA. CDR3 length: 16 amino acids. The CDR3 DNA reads TGTACCGGCAGCTTGAACAGGGGTAATTCCAAAAACATTCAGTGCTTC. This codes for CTGSLNRGNSKNIQCF.

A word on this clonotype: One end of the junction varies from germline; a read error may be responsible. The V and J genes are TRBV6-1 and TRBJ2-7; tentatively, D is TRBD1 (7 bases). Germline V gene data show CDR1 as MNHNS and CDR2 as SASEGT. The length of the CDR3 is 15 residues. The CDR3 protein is CTSSESQGGTYEQYF. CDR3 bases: TGTACCAGCAGTGAAAGTCAGGGGGGCACCTACGAGCAGTACTTC.

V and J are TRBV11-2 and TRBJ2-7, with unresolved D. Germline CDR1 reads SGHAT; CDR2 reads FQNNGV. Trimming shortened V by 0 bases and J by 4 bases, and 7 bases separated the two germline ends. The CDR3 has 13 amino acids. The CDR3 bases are TGTGCCAGCAGCTTAGATCAAGGGTACGAGCAGTACTTC. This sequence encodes CASSLDQGYEQYF.

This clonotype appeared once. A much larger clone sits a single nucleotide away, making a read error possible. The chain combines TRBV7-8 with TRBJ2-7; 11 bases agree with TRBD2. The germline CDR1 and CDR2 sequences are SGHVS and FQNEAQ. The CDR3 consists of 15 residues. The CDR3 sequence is CASSLTSGGPYEQNF. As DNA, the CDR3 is TGTGCCAGCAGCTTAACTAGCGGGGGTCCCTACGAGCAGAACTTC.

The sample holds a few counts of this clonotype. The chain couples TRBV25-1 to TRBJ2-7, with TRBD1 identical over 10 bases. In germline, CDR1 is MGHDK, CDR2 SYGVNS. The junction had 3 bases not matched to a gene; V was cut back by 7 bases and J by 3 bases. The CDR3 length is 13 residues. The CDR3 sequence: CASKGQGFYEQYF. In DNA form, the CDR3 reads TGTGCCAGCAAGGGACAGGGGTTCTACGAGCAGTACTTC.

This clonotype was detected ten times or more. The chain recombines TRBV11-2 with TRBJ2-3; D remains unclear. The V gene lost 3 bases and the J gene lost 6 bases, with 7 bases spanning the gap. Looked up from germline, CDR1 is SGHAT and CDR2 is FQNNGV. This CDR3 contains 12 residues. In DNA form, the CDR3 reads TGTGCCAGCAGCTTGATGTCGGATACGCAGTATTTT. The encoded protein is CASSLMSDTQYF.